This is a list of T cell receptor beta chains from one sample in a study of cytomegalovirus exposure and HLA in healthy donors. Libraries were prepared by immunoSEQ multiplex PCR; TCRdb keeps only in-frame clonotypes and omits some of them. The sample includes more than 90,000 clones, 70% of them seen just once. What was sequenced was PBMCs. Receptors were obtained from a man aged 25-45 years in good health and CMV-seropositive. Both conserved end residues are part of each CDR3. D genes are given only for firm matches. Only some rows state a clone size, as once, few, many or a class for expanded clones.

.	TRBV28	TRBJ2-3	.	TGTGCCAGCAGTTTGTCCTTAACAGATACGCAGTATTTT	CASSLSLTDTQYF
TRBD2	TRBV7-6	TRBJ2-5	few	TGTGCCAGCAGCCTACTAGCGGGAGGGCCGGACCCGGAGACCCAGTACTTC	CASSLLAGGPDPETQYF
TRBD1	TRBV27	TRBJ1-2	.	TGTGCCAGCAGTTTCCTTTCAGGGGGAGATGGCTACACCTTC	CASSFLSGGDGYTF
TRBD2	TRBV7-9	TRBJ2-3	.	TGTGCCAGCGGGACTAGCGGGGTCCGGGATACGCAGTATTTT	CASGTSGVRDTQYF
.	TRBV5-1	TRBJ2-7	.	TGCGCCAGCAAGGAACAGGCCGACTACGAGCAGTACTTC	CASKEQADYEQYF
.	TRBV7-9	TRBJ1-2	.	TGTGCCAGCAGCCGTCTGGGACACCCTACTAACTATGGCTACACCTTC	CASSRLGHPTNYGYTF
.	TRBV5-5	TRBJ2-5	.	TGTGCCAGCAGCTTGCTGTACCAAGAGACCCAGTACTTC	CASSLLYQETQYF
TRBD2	TRBV5-4	TRBJ2-7	.	TGTGCCAGCAGCTTCAGCGGGAGCGAGCAGTACTTC	CASSFSGSEQYF
TRBD1	TRBV29-1	TRBJ2-1	.	TGCAGCGCAATGACAGGGGGCTACAATGAGCAGTTCTTC	CSAMTGGYNEQFF
.	TRBV12-5	TRBJ1-2	.	TGTGCTAGTGGTTTGAACAATAGGGGCTATGGCTACACCTTC	CASGLNNRGYGYTF
.	TRBV19	TRBJ2-2	once	TGTGCCAGTAGTCCCTATAATCCCGGGGAGCTGTTTTTT	CASSPYNPGELFF
TRBD2	TRBV10-3	TRBJ2-4	.	TGTGCCATGAGCGGGGGGACCAAAAACATTCAGTACTTC	CAMSGGTKNIQYF
.	TRBV5-4	TRBJ2-3	.	TGTGCCAGCAGCCCCCCCCCAGCAGGGGGCACAGATACGCAGTATTTT	CASSPPPAGGTDTQYF
.	TRBV28	TRBJ2-1	.	TGTGCCAGCGAGTTAGCGGAGACCTACAATGAGCAGTTCTTC	CASELAETYNEQFF
TRBD1	TRBV4-1	TRBJ2-4	.	TGCGCCAGCAGCCAAGGTCGATTCGGACAGGCCCTAGCCAAAAACATTCAGTACTTC	CASSQGRFGQALAKNIQYF
TRBD1	TRBV2	TRBJ1-6	.	TGTGCCAGCAGCGGGGACAGGGGGTATTCACCCCTCCACTTT	CASSGDRGYSPLHF
.	TRBV5-1	TRBJ1-4	few	TGCGCCAGCGGTATTCAAGGTCTAGGTGAAAAACTGTTTTTT	CASGIQGLGEKLFF
.	TRBV29-1	TRBJ2-1	.	TGCAGCGTTGAAGGTCGAGGGAGTGAGCAGTTCTTC	CSVEGRGSEQFF
.	TRBV5-6	TRBJ2-2	few	TGTGCCAGCAGCTTGAACAGGGTAACCGGGGAGCTGTTTTTT	CASSLNRVTGELFF
TRBD1	TRBV5-6	TRBJ1-5	.	TGTGCCAGCAGCCGACAGGGAGGCAATCAGCCCCAGCATTTT	CASSRQGGNQPQHF
.	TRBV28	TRBJ2-7	once	TGTGCCAGCAGTTATCATACGAGCTCCTACGAGCAGTACTTC	CASSYHTSSYEQYF
.	TRBV11-3	TRBJ2-2	.	TGTGCCAGCAGCGGCTGGGACAACGGACTCGGGGAGCTGTTTTTT	CASSGWDNGLGELFF
.	TRBV19	TRBJ1-1	.	TGTGCCAGTAGTATGTCGGGGGGTTGGAACACTGAAGCTTTCTTT	CASSMSGGWNTEAFF
TRBD1	TRBV30	TRBJ1-1	.	TGTGCCTGGAGTTCTGACAGGGACACTGAAGCTTTCTTT	CAWSSDRDTEAFF
TRBD2	TRBV10-3	TRBJ2-7	.	TGTGCCATCAGTCCCCAGCGGGGGGGCCGAGAAGAGCAGTACTTC	CAISPQRGGREEQYF
.	TRBV5-1	TRBJ2-5	few	TGCGCCAGCAGCTTGGGGTCTCGGGGAGAGACCCAGTACTTC	CASSLGSRGETQYF
.	TRBV7-6	TRBJ2-3	.	TGTGCCAGCAGCTTAGCGACTATCGATACGCAGTATTTT	CASSLATIDTQYF
.	TRBV9	TRBJ1-5	.	TGTGCCAGCAGCGCGCCAGGAATCAATCAGCCCCAGCATTTT	CASSAPGINQPQHF
TRBD1	TRBV29-1	TRBJ1-1	.	TGCAGCGTTAATAACAGGGGGGTGAACACTGAAGCTTTCTTT	CSVNNRGVNTEAFF
TRBD1	TRBV28	TRBJ2-5	.	TGTGCCAGCAGTCTCGGCGGACAGGGGACCCAAGAGACCCAGTACTTC	CASSLGGQGTQETQYF
.	TRBV19	TRBJ1-1	.	TGTGCCAGTAGTGCACAGGCGGCAGGCACTGAAGCTTTCTTT	CASSAQAAGTEAFF
TRBD1	TRBV18	TRBJ2-5	once	TGTGCCAGCTCACCATTCCGGGACAGCCAAGAGACCCAGTACTTC	CASSPFRDSQETQYF
.	TRBV4-1	TRBJ1-3	.	TGCGCCAGCAGCCATCAAACTGGAAACACCATATATTTT	CASSHQTGNTIYF
.	TRBV6-5	TRBJ1-1	few	TGTGCCAGCAGTTACTCTCGACAGGATATGAACACTGAAGCTTTCTTT	CASSYSRQDMNTEAFF
.	TRBV7-9	TRBJ1-2	.	TGTGCCAGCAGCTGGGACTCAGGCTACACCTTC	CASSWDSGYTF
.	TRBV5-1	TRBJ2-3	.	TGCGCCAGCAGCTGGGCGGGCGGGACCCCTAGCTCGAGCGGCACAGATACGCAGTATTTT	CASSWAGGTPSSSGTDTQYF
TRBD1	TRBV5-5	TRBJ1-1	.	TGTGCCAGCAGCTTACGACAGGGGCGAGACACGGACGGGGCTTTCTTT	CASSLRQGRDTDGAFF
TRBD1	TRBV27	TRBJ1-3	once	TGTGCCAGCAGTCCATTCCCGGGACAGCCCTCAGATGGAAACACCATATATTTT	CASSPFPGQPSDGNTIYF
.	TRBV10-3	TRBJ2-7	.	TGTGCCATCAGTGAGCAGGCCACCTACGAGCAGTACTTC	CAISEQATYEQYF